Detailed here is one TCR beta chain. The antigen is undetermined. This sample also contains other DNA sequences that code for the same CDR3. Naivety among CD8 cells was defined by CD45RO negativity and positive CCR7 selection, thereby excluding terminally differentiated effector memory CD45RA+ cells. The source of the sample is a study of shared clonotypes between healthy human individuals. Study at large: Donors consisted of two women and a few men between 18 and 49. General study points: Rarefaction exposed incomplete sorted-subset sequencing despite large depth. Naive subsets generally exceeded memory subsets in estimated richness.

Trimming took 2 bases from V and 3 from J; bases not matched to a gene: 1. The CDR3 loop spans 13 amino acids. Germline CDR1 and CDR2: SGDLS and YYNGEE. Each PCR replicate from the sorted subsets contained around 0.2 ug DNA, which is 25,000 to 30,000 T cell genomes. Generated by immunoSEQ multiplex PCR, the TCRdb table keeps only in-frame clones and is missing some. Of roughly 1,800,000 clones listed, approximately 95% are singletons. J is TRBJ2-7 and V is TRBV9; 8 nucleotides match TRBD2. The receptor's source is a man aged 18 to 35 in good health. Material: naive CD8+ T cells sorted from blood. This CDR3 is CASSVTSGYEQYF. The CDR3 bases are TGTGCCAGCAGCGTCACTAGCGGCTACGAGCAGTACTTC.